The 24 T cell receptor beta chains in this list originate from one sample, sequenced in a study of cytomegalovirus exposure and HLA in healthy donors. It was with 60 Vbeta and 13 Jbeta primers that the PCR ran. The protocol was immunoSEQ multiplex PCR, while the TCRdb copy is restricted to in-frame clones and leaves out a portion. Seen here are more than 95,000 clones, 78% observed once, and the top ten hold approximately 1.3%. The sequenced material came from PBMCs. These receptors were taken from a man aged 30 to 39 in good health and CMV-seronegative.

The chain employs TRBV29-1 and TRBJ1-2; tentative D call: TRBD1 (6 bases). This CDR3 has 12 amino acids. Germline V gene sequence: CDR1 SQVTM, CDR2 ANQGSEA. The germline V and J ends were trimmed by 3 bases and 8 bases, with 13 bases remaining between them. The CDR3 DNA follows: TGCAGCGTTGATTCGGGGGGCGTCGGCTACACCTTC. It encodes CSVDSGGVGYTF.

V and J are TRBV10-1 and TRBJ1-1; no firm D call. Germline CDR1 WNHNN, CDR2 SYGVQD (reference sequence). Deletions cut 5 bases from V and 0 bases from J, with 7 bases between. The CDR3 spans 13 residues. The CDR3 DNA is TGCGCCAGCAGTCGAACATTGAACACTGAAGCTTTCTTT. Translating it yields CASSRTLNTEAFF.

The chain links TRBV27 to TRBJ2-5, with D perhaps matching TRBD1 (7 bases). Per the germline V gene, CDR1 is MNHEY and CDR2 is SMNVEV (reference sequence). Trimming cost V 5 bases and J 5 bases, with 18 bases left between them. This CDR3 region has 15 residues. The CDR3 sequence is CASSGGRQGRETQYF. The CDR3 nucleotides are TGTGCCAGCAGTGGGGGGAGACAGGGAAGGGAGACCCAGTACTTC.

This clone occurred once. The chain recombines TRBV4-3 with TRBJ1-6, with 10 nucleotides matching TRBD1. V was clipped by 0 bases and J by 7 bases; unmatched bases: 9. This CDR3 has 18 amino acids. From germline, CDR1 is LGHNA and CDR2 YSLEER. The CDR3 coding sequence is TGCGCCAGCAGCCAAGATTTAGGGGACAGGGGCCGGAATTCACCCCTCCACTTT. Residues: CASSQDLGDRGRNSPLHF.

The chain combines TRBV7-9 with TRBJ1-2; possibly TRBD1 for D (5 bases). This CDR3 is built from 14 residues. The V and J ends lost 6 bases and 4 bases respectively, with 15 bases between them. CDR1 is SEHNR, CDR2 FQNEAQ, per germline (reference sequence). The CDR3 loop is CASSRRDFGYGYTF. DNA of the CDR3: TGTGCCAGCAGTCGCAGGGATTTCGGCTATGGCTACACCTTC.

The gene calls are TRBV5-6 and TRBJ2-1; 7 nucleotides match TRBD1. CDR3 size: 14 residues. Germline V gives CDR1 SGHDT, CDR2 YYEEEE. V dropped 0 bases and J dropped 10; count of bases not matched to a gene: 7. The CDR3 coding sequence is TGTGCCAGCAGCTTGGGGCAACAGGGGTCCGAGCAGTTCTTC. Translating it yields CASSLGQQGSEQFF.

The chain employs TRBV27 and TRBJ2-5; D is possibly TRBD2 (6 bases). The tail of the sequence fits TRBJ2-7 better, so the J call may be wrong. In germline, CDR1 is MNHEY, CDR2 SMNVEV (reference sequence). This CDR3 has 14 amino acids. CDR3 sequence: CASSGGVSSYEQYF. The CDR3 coding sequence is TGTGCCAGCAGTGGCGGGGTGAGCTCCTACGAGCAGTACTTC.

This rearrangement joins TRBV6-1 to TRBJ2-7; TRBD1 matches at 7 bases. After removal of 0 bases from V and 2 bases from J, the junction contained 1 base not matched to a gene. The CDR3 loop spans 14 amino acids. From germline, CDR1 is MNHNS and CDR2 SASEGT. CDR3 in amino acids: CASSEADRAYEQYF. CDR3 DNA sequence: TGTGCCAGCAGTGAAGCCGACAGGGCCTACGAGCAGTACTTC.

V gene TRBV4-1 combines with J gene TRBJ2-1; maybe TRBD2 (6 bases). The CDR3 runs to 15 residues. Germline CDR1 is MGHRA and CDR2 is YSYEKL. V was pared by 1 base and J by 2 bases, with 9 bases between. The CDR3 spells CASSQAGEPYNEQFF. The CDR3 DNA reads as TGCGCCAGCAGCCAAGCGGGGGAACCCTACAATGAGCAGTTCTTC.

V usage is TRBV6-5 and J usage is TRBJ1-5; D is unresolved. This CDR3 has 16 amino acids. Germline V gene lookup returns CDR1 MNHEY and CDR2 SVGAGI. V was pared by 4 bases and J by 3 bases, with 16 bases between. The CDR3 spells CASSFQVTVNNQPQHF. DNA for the CDR3: TGTGCCAGCAGTTTTCAGGTGACCGTTAACAATCAGCCCCAGCATTTT.

V gene TRBV6-1 combines with J gene TRBJ1-2; D is unresolved. The CDR3 runs 12 residues. Germline lookup yields CDR1 MNHNS and CDR2 SASEGT. Trimming took 1 base from V and 7 from J, leaving 7 bases between them. In DNA, the CDR3 is TGTGCCAGCAGTGAAGTTGGGCCTGGCTACACCTTC. Translated, it gives CASSEVGPGYTF.

The J gene is TRBJ1-2, the V gene TRBV6-5, with D possibly being TRBD1 (6 bases). Trimming removed 6 bases from V and 3 bases from J, with 11 bases in between. Germline V gene sequence: CDR1 MNHEY, CDR2 SVGAGI. CDR3 length equals 13 residues. The CDR3 is CASSPDSYYGYTF. Written as DNA, the CDR3 is TGTGCCAGCAGCCCGGACAGCTACTATGGCTACACCTTC.

This chain joins TRBV5-1 and TRBJ2-7; D remains ambiguous. The CDR3 totals 13 residues. Germline-derived CDR1 and CDR2 are SGHRS and YFSETQ. Trimming removed 4 bases at V and 4 bases at J, with 12 bases between. The chain's CDR3 is CASSHETGYEQYF. CDR3 in DNA: TGCGCCAGCAGCCACGAGACTGGTTACGAGCAGTACTTC. The variable domain in full, completed from reference TRBV5-1 and TRBJ2-7, reads KAGVTQTPRYLIKTRGQQVTLSCSPISGHRSVSWYQQTPGQGLQFLFEYFSETQRNKGNFPGRFSGRQFSNSRSEMNVSTLELGDSALYLCASSHETGYEQYFGPGTRLTVT.

This rearrangement joins TRBV12-2 to TRBJ2-7; TRBD1 reflects the table's D call only, with no check against the DNA. TRBV12-2 is reported as a pseudogene. CDR3 length: 16 residues. CDR3 sequence reads: CASRLATQRGTNEQYF. CDR3 nucleotides: TGTGCAAGTCGCTTAGCGACGCAAAGGGGGACCAACGAGCAGTACTTC.

The sample holds one count of this clone. The V call is TRBV10-1, the J call TRBJ2-2; 7 bases line up with TRBD2. The V and J ends lost 1 base and 7 bases, in that order; junction bases with no gene match: 9. This CDR3 has 16 residues. Germline V CDR1 and CDR2: WNHNN, SYGVQD (reference sequence). CDR3 DNA: TGCGCCAGCAGTGAGTGGGGAGGGAGTTCGAACGGGGAGCTGTTTTTT. Translating it yields CASSEWGGSSNGELFF.

The V call is TRBV29-1, the J call TRBJ2-1, with D tentatively TRBD2 (5 bases). CDR1 is SQVTM, CDR2 ANQGSEA, per germline. Trimming removed 8 bases from V and 6 bases from J, with 17 bases in between. The CDR3 extends over 13 amino acids. This chain's CDR3 is CSSYTGGSNEQFF. Written as DNA, the CDR3 is TGCAGCTCCTACACCGGAGGTTCCAATGAGCAGTTCTTC.

The CDR3 coding sequence is TGCGCCAGCAGCCAAGATAGGGGGTATGGCTACACCTTC. Its protein product is CASSQDRGYGYTF. The V gene is TRBV4-3, the J gene TRBJ1-2; the D gene is possibly TRBD1 (6 bases). The CDR3 is 13 residues long. Germline lookup yields CDR1 LGHNA and CDR2 YSLEER. Trimming stripped 0 bases from V and 5 bases from J, with 7 bases between.

This sequence joins TRBV15 and TRBJ2-5; 9 bases map to TRBD1. The end of the DNA aligns better with TRBJ2-7, so the J call may be wrong. Germline V gene lookup returns CDR1 LNHNV and CDR2 YYDKDF (reference sequence). The CDR3 is made up of 15 amino acids. In DNA, the CDR3 is TGTGCCACCAGCAGAAACACAGGGGGCAGCTACGAGCAGTACTTC. This translates into CATSRNTGGSYEQYF.

The chain has TRBV9 and TRBJ1-2; possibly TRBD1 for D (6 bases). The CDR3 loop spans 15 amino acids. The V and J ends lost 0 bases and 4 bases respectively, with 13 bases between them. The germline gives CDR1 SGDLS, CDR2 YYNGEE. DNA of the CDR3: TGTGCCAGCAGCGTAGAAACAGGGAGCGGCTATGGCTACACCTTC. This encodes CASSVETGSGYGYTF.

This chain joins TRBV5-1 and TRBJ2-7, with unresolved D. This CDR3 contains 13 residues. Germline CDR1 SGHRS, CDR2 YFSETQ. V lost 4 bases, J lost 5 bases, and 13 bases lay in between. The CDR3 DNA reads as TGCGCCAGCAGCCCCTTTGGAGTCCACGAGCAGTACTTC. Amino acids: CASSPFGVHEQYF.

V is TRBV6-5 and J is TRBJ1-2, with D possibly TRBD1 on 5 matching bases. CDR1 is MNHEY, CDR2 SVGAGI, per germline. The CDR3 loop spans 15 amino acids. The germline V and J ends were trimmed by 2 bases and 8 bases, with 18 bases remaining between them. CDR3 sequence: CASSYGGATGEGYTF. The CDR3 DNA reads TGTGCCAGCAGTTACGGTGGGGCCACGGGGGAGGGCTACACCTTC.

In its sample, this clone was seen once. The chain combines TRBV6-1 with TRBJ1-1, with D maybe TRBD1 (5 bases). The CDR3 extends over 13 amino acids. Deletions cut 4 bases from V and 3 bases from J, with 9 bases between. Germline V gene sequence: CDR1 MNHNS, CDR2 SASEGT. The CDR3 sequence: CASSAEGDTEAFF. As DNA, the CDR3 is TGTGCCAGCAGTGCTGAAGGGGACACTGAAGCTTTCTTT.

The chain has TRBV19 and TRBJ1-5, with 9 bases lining up with TRBD1. The V and J ends lost 7 bases and 5 bases, in that order; junction bases with no gene match: 12. This CDR3 spans 16 amino acids. The germline gives CDR1 LNHDA, CDR2 SQIVND (reference sequence). The CDR3 loop is CASTPSGTGTYQPQHF. The CDR3 bases are TGTGCCAGTACCCCCTCCGGGACAGGGACTTATCAGCCCCAGCATTTT.

The V call is TRBV5-1, the J call TRBJ2-1; D not resolved. V lost 5 bases, J lost 5 bases, and 26 bases lay in between. CDR3 length: 18 residues. Germline assignment: CDR1 SGHRS and CDR2 YFSETQ. The CDR3 nucleotides read TGCGCCAGCAGTAGGAATGATGGGCCCAAGGTAAATCACAATGAGCAGTTCTTC. This gives the protein CASSRNDGPKVNHNEQFF.